This T cell receptor beta chain was recovered during a study of T cell changes during pregnancy in multiple sclerosis. V shed 1 base and J 1 base; nucleotides not matched to a gene: 3. CDR1 and CDR2 from the germline V gene are SEHNR and FQNEAQ (reference sequence). The CDR3 extends over 15 amino acids. The protocol was immunoSEQ multiplex PCR, while the TCRdb copy is restricted to in-frame clones and leaves out a portion. The table lists approximately 89,000 clones, about 94% of them singletons. Sequencing was performed on peripheral blood, taken after pregnancy. J is TRBJ1-1 and V is TRBV7-9; 7 nucleotides match TRBD1. The clonotype was recovered from a female donor in good health, enrolled as a control in a pregnancy study. CDR3 coding DNA: TGTGCCAGCAGCTTAGGAGACAGGGAGAACACTGAAGCTTTCTTT. Translated: CASSLGDRENTEAFF. The whole variable domain, filled in from reference TRBV7-9 and TRBJ1-1, reads DTGVSQNPRHKITKRGQNVTFRCDPISEHNRLYWYRQTLGQGPEFLTYFQNEAQLEKSRLLSDRFSAERPKGSFSTLEIQRTEQGDSAMYLCASSLGDRENTEAFFGQGTRLTVV.